The 22 T cell receptor beta chains presented below share a single source sample, sequenced in a study of molecular identifiers for immune sequencing clone quantification. TCRdb processed the PCR reads anew with MiXCR; each CDR3 protein has one entry. Among about 640,000 distinct CDR3 sequences, nearly 20% were seen once, and the ten largest hold roughly 0.85%. Specimen: naive CD8+ T cells from blood, with Jurkat cell RNA spiked in. Noted subset: FACS-sorted CD8+CD4-CCR7+CD45RA+ naive T cells. The source is a human donor in good health. Some libraries in this study had Jurkat cell RNA spiked in.

This clonotype came up many times. The V call is TRBV28, the J call TRBJ1-1; TRBD1 is a possible D gene (5 bases). V was pared by 7 bases and J by 6 bases, with 12 bases between. Looked up from germline, CDR1 is MDHEN and CDR2 is SYDVKM. CDR3 length equals 12 residues. The CDR3 sequence: CASNPLGAEAFF. CDR3 bases: TGTGCCAGCAACCCTTTGGGGGCTGAAGCTTTCTTT.

Details on this clonotype: A read error may produce the germline difference seen at one junction end. This rearrangement joins TRBV10-3 to TRBJ2-3; TRBD2 matches at 7 bases. The CDR3 spans 15 residues. In germline, CDR1 is ENHRY, CDR2 SYGVKD. The CDR3 DNA follows: TGTGCCATCAGTGACAGGGAGGGCCGCACAGGTACGCAGTATTTT. It translates to CAISDREGRTGTQYF.

A few counts support this clonotype. The chain employs TRBV3-1 and TRBJ2-1; 9 bases align to TRBD2. Trimming cost V 1 base and J 5 bases; bases outside gene matches: 6. The CDR3 loop spans 16 amino acids. Looked up from germline, CDR1 is LGHDT and CDR2 is YNNKEL (reference sequence). The CDR3 coding sequence is TGTGCCAGCAGCCAAGTAGCTAGCGGGGTTAACAATGAGCAGTTCTTC. Its translation: CASSQVASGVNNEQFF.

The rearrangement joins TRBV4-3 to TRBJ2-3; tentatively, D is TRBD2 (5 bases). Trimming stripped 4 bases from V and 4 bases from J, with 15 bases between. This CDR3 has 15 residues. The germline V gene has CDR1 LGHNA and CDR2 YSLEER. This chain's CDR3 is CASSPGVARPDTQYF. The CDR3 nucleotides read TGCGCCAGCAGCCCGGGTGTAGCGAGACCAGATACGCAGTATTTT.

This clonotype was observed a handful of times. This rearrangement joins TRBV10-2 to TRBJ1-1; D gene ambiguous. The CDR3 has 17 amino acids. Germline CDR1 and CDR2: WSHSY and SAAADI. With 0 bases removed from V and 1 base from J, the gap between germline ends came to 15 bases. The CDR3 bases are TGCGCCAGCAGTGAGTCGGACCCCAGGAGTTGGAACACTGAAGCTTTCTTT. Translation gives CASSESDPRSWNTEAFF.

This clonotype has a count of ten or more. The rearrangement uses TRBV9 and TRBJ2-1; 8 bases align to TRBD1. This CDR3 region has 16 residues. Per germline, CDR1 SGDLS and CDR2 YYNGEE. With 2 bases clipped from V and 3 bases from J, the junction kept 7 bases outside the gene matches. The DNA of the CDR3 is TGTGCCAGCAGCGTCCGTGGACAGGGCCTCTACAATGAGCAGTTCTTC. As protein: CASSVRGQGLYNEQFF.

This clonotype was counted between two and nine times. The chain has TRBV27 and TRBJ1-4, with D perhaps TRBD1 (5 bases). The length of the CDR3 is 16 residues. Germline V gene data show CDR1 as MNHEY and CDR2 as SMNVEV (reference sequence). Trimming took 6 bases from V and 6 from J, leaving 20 bases between them. CDR3 sequence reads: CASSSTWDRQYEKLFF. The CDR3 DNA reads TGTGCCAGCAGCTCTACCTGGGATCGACAGTATGAAAAACTGTTTTTT.

CDR3 in DNA: TGTGCCAGCAGCATTAAAAGGGAGGGTGAGGCCCAGTACTTC. This codes for CASSIKREGEAQYF. The J gene is TRBJ2-5, the V gene TRBV13, with 7 bases that match TRBD2. The V segment lost 5 bases and the J segment 9 bases; nucleotides outside the gene matches: 12. The CDR3 extends over 14 amino acids. From germline, CDR1 is PRHDT and CDR2 FYEKMQ (reference sequence).

This clonotype has a count of ten or more. This chain joins TRBV7-6 and TRBJ2-5; possible D gene TRBD1, 5 bases. The CDR3 has 15 amino acids. From germline, CDR1 is SGHVS and CDR2 FNYEAQ. V was shortened by 5 bases and J by 2 bases, with 15 bases between the two germline ends. CDR3 sequence reads: CASSQTPGQQETQYF. The DNA for the CDR3 is TGTGCCAGCAGCCAGACACCAGGACAACAAGAGACCCAGTACTTC.

This rearrangement joins TRBV10-1 to TRBJ2-2; D possibly corresponds to TRBD2 (5 bases). This CDR3 has 13 residues. V was shortened by 7 bases and J by 4 bases, with 10 bases between the two germline ends. Germline V gives CDR1 WNHNN, CDR2 SYGVQD (reference sequence). This chain's CDR3 is CASNLAGTGELFF. The CDR3 coding sequence is TGCGCCAGCAACCTGGCGGGCACCGGGGAGCTGTTTTTT.

This clonotype was detected ten times or more. This chain links TRBV6-2 or TRBV6-3 with TRBJ1-5; 7 bases map to TRBD1. Germline V gives CDR1 MNHEY, CDR2 SVGEGT. J lost 6 bases, V lost 4 bases, and 6 bases had no gene match. The CDR3 is made up of 14 amino acids. Here the CDR3 DNA reads TGTGCCAGCAGTTTACAGGGGTTTGCTCAGCCCCAGCATTTT. Translating gives CASSLQGFAQPQHF.

The table lists this clonotype with many counts. In DNA form, the CDR3 reads TGTGCCAGCAGTTTAGCGGGGGGCCCCTCCTACGAGCAGTACTTC. Its protein is CASSLAGGPSYEQYF. This chain connects TRBV27 to TRBJ2-7, with TRBD2 identical over 8 bases. Germline V gene data show CDR1 as MNHEY and CDR2 as SMNVEV (reference sequence). Trimming at V came to 2 bases and at J to 0 bases, leaving 3 bases not matched to a gene. CDR3 size: 15 residues.

The CDR3 reads CASSESMFGYTF. CDR3 in DNA: TGTGCCAGCAGTGAAAGCATGTTCGGCTACACCTTC. This sequence joins TRBV6-1 and TRBJ1-2; D not certain. From germline, CDR1 is MNHNS and CDR2 SASEGT. V lost 2 bases and J lost 8, with 9 bases in between. CDR3 length equals 12 residues.

This clonotype was detected ten times or more. The chain couples TRBV12-3 or TRBV12-4 to TRBJ2-1; TRBD2 agrees at 14 bases. The V segment lost 5 bases and the J segment 6 bases; nucleotides outside the gene matches: 6. This CDR3 spans 16 amino acids. The CDR3 loop reads CASSPGGLAGANEQFF. CDR3 DNA sequence: TGTGCCAGCAGTCCCGGGGGACTAGCGGGGGCCAATGAGCAGTTCTTC.

In its sample, this clonotype was seen many times. The chain recombines TRBV7-9 with TRBJ2-7; perhaps TRBD1 as D (6 bases). The CDR3 contains 12 residues. Germline CDR1 and CDR2: SEHNR and FQNEAQ (reference sequence). V was clipped by 5 bases and J by 6 bases, with 11 bases between them. CDR3 nucleotide sequence: TGTGCCAGCAGCGCCAACAGGGCCGAGCAGTACTTC. This sequence encodes CASSANRAEQYF.

Of note for this clonotype: One end of the junction fails to match germline, which may point to a read error. This chain connects TRBV27 to TRBJ2-1; 7 bases line up with TRBD2. In germline, CDR1 is MNHEY, CDR2 SMNVEV (reference sequence). This CDR3 spans 14 amino acids. The CDR3 here is CASSFSSGNNERFF. The CDR3 bases are TGTGCCAGCAGTTTCTCTAGCGGTAACAATGAGCGGTTCTTC.

This clonotype was detected many times. The chain is built from TRBV20-1 and TRBJ1-5; D might be TRBD1 (6 bases). The CDR3 sequence is 14 residues long. Looked up from germline, CDR1 is DFQATT and CDR2 is SNEGSKA (reference sequence). CDR3 nucleotide sequence: TGCAGGGACCCCTCGGGGGGCGCAGGTCAGCCCCAGCATTTT. It specifies CRDPSGGAGQPQHF.

This clonotype has a count of ten or more. V usage is TRBV18 and J usage is TRBJ1-5, with 8 positions matching TRBD1. Germline V lookup: CDR1 KGHSH, CDR2 LQKENI. V was clipped by 4 bases and J by 0 bases; unmatched bases: 8. The CDR3 spans 17 residues. Here the CDR3 reads CASSLGQGYYSNQPQHF. The CDR3, as DNA: TGTGCCAGCTCACTTGGACAGGGATACTATAGCAATCAGCCCCAGCATTTT.

Only one count was recorded for this clonotype. A much larger clone sits a single nucleotide away, making a read error possible. This chain joins TRBV27 and TRBJ2-1, with TRBD2 identical over 11 bases. Trimming removed 7 bases from V and 6 bases from J; junction bases left unmatched: 8. The CDR3 has 15 residues. Germline V gene data show CDR1 as MNHEY and CDR2 as SMNVEV (reference sequence). The chain's CDR3 is CASTPLAGATNEQFF. CDR3 nucleotide sequence: TGTGCCAGCACCCCACTAGCGGGAGCAACCAATGAGCAGTTCTTC.

The chain carries TRBV21-1 and TRBJ1-5; the D segment call TRBD1 is taken from the table without a DNA check. TRBV21-1 is described as a pseudogene. The CDR3 length is 17 residues. The CDR3 spells CPSNKAQDIWVNQPQHF. CDR3 in DNA: TGTCCCAGCAACAAAGCCCAGGACATCTGGGTTAATCAGCCCCAGCATTTT.

This clonotype was counted ten times or more. This sequence joins TRBV4-3 and TRBJ2-2, with D perhaps TRBD2 (5 bases). CDR1 is LGHNA and CDR2 is YSLEER in the germline V gene. V shed 3 bases and J shed 6 bases, with 8 bases lying between them. CDR3 length: 13 residues. The CDR3 reads CASSQPGAGELFF. In nucleotides, the CDR3 is TGCGCCAGCAGCCAGCCCGGGGCCGGGGAGCTGTTTTTT.

This clonotype was seen ten or more times. The chain carries TRBV7-9 and TRBJ2-3, with 9 positions matching TRBD2. CDR3 length equals 16 residues. Germline values: CDR1 SEHNR, CDR2 FQNEAQ (reference sequence). The V gene end was trimmed by 4 bases and the J gene end by 2 bases; junction bases not matched to a gene: 7. The CDR3 DNA follows: TGTGCCAGCAGCTCGGGACTAGCCCTTCCCACAGATACGCAGTATTTT. It translates to CASSSGLALPTDTQYF.